This entry lists 18 T cell receptor beta chains sequenced from one sample in a study of T cells in Graves' hyperthyroidism and ophthalmopathy. TCR beta CDR3 regions were amplified from RNA transcripts. Researchers ran a first-round RT-PCR on the TCR CDR3 using the HTBI primer set. TCRdb analysed the multiplex PCR reads with MiXCR anew, one entry per CDR3 protein. Here the sample spans hundreds of thousands of distinct CDR3 sequences, over 12% being singletons. Sequenced sample: blood. Receptors were obtained from a woman aged 35 to 49 with Graves' ophthalmopathy.

This chain uses TRBV15 with TRBJ2-7; tentatively, D is TRBD2 (7 bases). The CDR3 runs to 13 residues. Germline V gives CDR1 LNHNV, CDR2 YYDKDF (reference sequence). Trimming removed 3 bases at V and 12 bases at J, with 18 bases between. The CDR3 loop is CATSSPGDYKGYF. The CDR3 DNA reads TGTGCCACCAGCAGCCCAGGGGACTACAAGGGGTACTTC.

This clonotype was seen only a few times. The rearrangement joins TRBV20-1 to TRBJ1-5, with no clear D. Germline values: CDR1 DFQATT, CDR2 SNEGSKA (reference sequence). V gave up 0 bases and J gave up 5 bases, with 8 bases separating them. The CDR3 spans 13 residues. The CDR3 coding sequence is TGCAGTGCTAGAGAGACACAATATCAGCCCCAGCATTTT. Protein product: CSARETQYQPQHF.

The V and J genes are TRBV7-9 and TRBJ1-2; 8 nucleotides match TRBD1. CDR1 and CDR2 (germline): SEHNR, FQNEAQ (reference sequence). This CDR3 is 15 amino acids long. V trimming: 5 bases; J trimming: 1 base; junction bases outside the gene matches: 6. CDR3 nucleotide sequence: TGTGCCAGCAGCCGAGACAGGGGCATTAACTATGGCTACACCTTC. It encodes CASSRDRGINYGYTF. Filled out from reference TRBV7-9 and TRBJ1-2, the complete variable domain reads DTGVSQNPRHKITKRGQNVTFRCDPISEHNRLYWYRQTLGQGPEFLTYFQNEAQLEKSRLLSDRFSAERPKGSFSTLEIQRTEQGDSAMYLCASSRDRGINYGYTFGSGTRLTVV.

This clonotype was seen many times. This sequence joins TRBV11-2 and TRBJ2-7, with TRBD1 as a possible D gene (6 bases). Trimming removed 0 bases from V and 3 bases from J, with 15 bases in between. CDR3 length: 16 residues. Germline V gives CDR1 SGHAT, CDR2 FQNNGV. CDR3 sequence: CASSLDTGFNGYEQYF. CDR3 coding DNA: TGTGCCAGCAGCTTAGATACAGGGTTTAATGGCTACGAGCAGTACTTC.

This rearrangement joins TRBV20-1 to TRBJ2-7; 7 bases are shared with TRBD2. V lost 3 bases to trimming and J lost 6 bases; unmatched junction nucleotides: 11. Germline CDR1 is DFQATT and CDR2 is SNEGSKA (reference sequence). The CDR3 is made up of 14 amino acids. The CDR3 DNA reads as TGCAGTGCTAGGAGAGCGGGAACAAGGGGCGAGCAGTACTTC. It specifies CSARRAGTRGEQYF.

This clonotype has a handful of counts. This chain uses TRBV30 with TRBJ1-2, with D hard to call. Germline CDR1 GTSNPN, CDR2 SVGIG (reference sequence). This CDR3 has 12 residues. Trimming shortened V by 5 bases and J by 6 bases, and 13 bases separated the two germline ends. Here the CDR3 reads CAWLDEGNGYTF. CDR3 DNA sequence: TGTGCCTGGCTGGATGAAGGAAATGGCTACACCTTC.

This clonotype was detected ten times or more. This rearrangement joins TRBV2 to TRBJ1-2; perhaps TRBD1 as D (5 bases). V lost 7 bases and J lost 4, with 16 bases in between. The CDR3 covers 14 residues. Germline V gene data show CDR1 as SNHLY and CDR2 as FYNNEI. As DNA, the CDR3 is TGTGCCAGCACTCCGACAGTGGAGGGCTATGGCTACACCTTC. Translating gives CASTPTVEGYGYTF.

V gene TRBV6-2 or TRBV6-3 combines with J gene TRBJ1-1; D gene unclear. With 3 bases removed from V and 7 bases from J, the gap between germline ends came to 18 bases. The germline gives CDR1 MNHEY, CDR2 SVGEGT. This CDR3 is 15 amino acids long. CDR3 region: CASSYRGWTASEAFF. Written as DNA, the CDR3 is TGTGCCAGCAGTTATCGGGGATGGACGGCTAGTGAAGCTTTCTTT.

This clonotype was counted at least ten times. The genes are TRBV20-1 and TRBJ1-1; D gene unclear. The CDR3 runs to 15 residues. Trimming cost V 1 base and J 1 base, with 13 bases left between them. The V gene's germline CDR1 is DFQATT and CDR2 SNEGSKA (reference sequence). The CDR3 sequence: CSARGSGSPNTEAFF. CDR3 coding DNA: TGCAGTGCTAGAGGTTCTGGAAGCCCGAACACTGAAGCTTTCTTT.

In this sample, this clonotype turned up many times. CDR3 sequence: CASDLMTEGVSEAFF. The CDR3 nucleotides are TGTGCCAGCGACTTGATGACAGAGGGCGTAAGTGAAGCTTTCTTT. This rearrangement joins TRBV13 to TRBJ1-1; possible D gene TRBD1, 5 bases. Trimming took off 8 bases at V and 7 bases at J, with 23 bases between the two ends. The CDR3 totals 15 residues. Germline CDR1 reads PRHDT; CDR2 reads FYEKMQ (reference sequence).

This clonotype has just a few counts. The CDR3: CASRAGTGGTGELFF. The DNA of the CDR3 is TGTGCCAGCAGGGCCGGGACAGGGGGCACCGGGGAGCTGTTTTTT. The rearrangement joins TRBV2 to TRBJ2-2; TRBD1 aligns across 11 bases. V lost 6 bases and J lost 4; bases outside the gene matches: 4. This CDR3 has 15 amino acids. Germline CDR1 reads SNHLY; CDR2 reads FYNNEI.

The chain joins TRBV10-1 to TRBJ2-7, with D possibly TRBD1 on 5 matching bases. The length of the CDR3 is 15 residues. The germline V gene has CDR1 WNHNN and CDR2 SYGVQD (reference sequence). Trimming stripped 11 bases from V and 0 bases from J, with 20 bases between. CDR3 DNA sequence: TGCGCCGGGCGGTCGACAGATCAGAGCTCCTACGAGCAGTACTTC. Translated, it gives CAGRSTDQSSYEQYF.

On this clonotype itself: One junction end disagrees with the germline gene, perhaps due to a read error. The chain carries TRBV11-1 and TRBJ2-7; 12 bases align to TRBD2. This CDR3 has 18 amino acids. In germline, CDR1 is SGHAT, CDR2 FQDESV (reference sequence). This CDR3 is CAGSRGGLAGESSYEQYF. The DNA of the CDR3 is TGTGCCGGCAGCCGGGGGGGACTAGCGGGTGAGAGCTCCTACGAGCAGTACTTC.

The chain couples TRBV19 to TRBJ2-5; tentatively, D is TRBD1 (5 bases). With 11 bases removed from V and 5 bases from J, the gap between germline ends came to 18 bases. CDR1 LNHDA and CDR2 SQIVND come from the germline V gene (reference sequence). This CDR3 comprises 13 residues. The CDR3 bases are TGTGCCGGAGCTCAGGGCCCCGGTGAGACCCAGTACTTC. Translated, it gives CAGAQGPGETQYF.

In its sample, this clonotype was seen many times. This chain connects TRBV6-5 to TRBJ1-2, with TRBD1 as a possible D gene (6 bases). The V gene's germline CDR1 is MNHEY and CDR2 SVGAGI. V was shortened by 7 bases and J by 4 bases, with 13 bases between the two germline ends. The CDR3 contains 13 residues. The CDR3 DNA is TGTGCCAGCAAGGGGGGGGAGTTCTATGGCTACACCTTC. It codes for CASKGGEFYGYTF.

Many counts were recorded for this clonotype. The chain employs TRBV27 and TRBJ1-2, with D possibly matching TRBD1 (5 bases). Germline V lookup: CDR1 MNHEY, CDR2 SMNVEV (reference sequence). The CDR3 runs to 14 residues. Trimming pared 6 bases from V and 2 bases from J, leaving 13 bases between. The chain's CDR3 is CASRRMGLNYGYTF. The CDR3 DNA reads as TGTGCCAGCAGGAGGATGGGGCTAAACTATGGCTACACCTTC.

The sample holds many counts of this clonotype. The chain joins TRBV30 to TRBJ2-2; a possible D gene is TRBD1 (6 bases). V dropped 0 bases and J dropped 4 bases, with 18 bases sitting between them. The CDR3 runs to 17 residues. Germline-derived CDR1 and CDR2 are GTSNPN and SVGIG (reference sequence). CDR3 nucleotide sequence: TGTGCCTGGAGTGTACGGAAAACCGGGACACTCACCGGGGAGCTGTTTTTT. Its protein is CAWSVRKTGTLTGELFF.

This clonotype was counted ten times or more. The gene calls are TRBV28 and TRBJ1-1, with D uncertain. CDR1 MDHEN and CDR2 SYDVKM come from the germline V gene. Trimming cost V 9 bases and J 3 bases, with 5 bases left between them. The CDR3 has 10 residues. CDR3 DNA sequence: TGTGCCAGTGCTTACACTGAAGCTTTCTTT. It yields the protein CASAYTEAFF.